A selection of T cell receptor beta chains follows, all from one sample in a study of chemoradiotherapy in HPV16-positive cancers. Method: immunoSEQ multiplex PCR; TCRdb's copy keeps in-frame clones and lacks some. In the table there are fewer than 600 clones, about four fifths of which are singletons. This specimen was tumor tissue, taken from a patient who underwent chemoradiotherapy. The receptor source for this set is a human donor with HPV-associated anogenital cancer. CDR3s include the opening cysteine and the closing phenylalanine or tryptophan. Each record gives: clone size, J gene, V gene, D gene, CDR3 protein, CDR3 DNA. D genes are given only for firm matches. Only some rows state a clone size, as once, few, many or a class for expanded clones.

clone_size: NA; j_call: TRBJ2-2; v_call: TRBV4-3; d_call: NA; cdr3_aa: CASSHLSDSSGELFF; cdr3_nt: TGCGCCAGCAGCCACCTGTCGGACTCATCCGGGGAGCTGTTTTTT
clone_size: few; j_call: TRBJ2-7; v_call: TRBV5-1; d_call: NA; cdr3_aa: CASSLDRYLEQYF; cdr3_nt: TGCGCCAGCAGCTTGGACAGGTACCTAGAGCAGTACTTC
clone_size: once; j_call: TRBJ1-5; v_call: TRBV6-1; d_call: NA; cdr3_aa: CASRGKGGNQPQHF; cdr3_nt: TGTGCCAGCAGGGGCAAGGGGGGAAATCAGCCCCAGCATTTT
clone_size: NA; j_call: TRBJ1-6; v_call: TRBV5-4; d_call: NA; cdr3_aa: CASSPRGSSYNSPLHF; cdr3_nt: TGTGCCAGCAGCCCCCGGGGGAGCTCCTATAATTCACCCCTCCACTTT
clone_size: once; j_call: TRBJ2-5; v_call: TRBV21-1; d_call: NA; cdr3_aa: CASSKALFAETQYF; cdr3_nt: TGTGCCAGCAGCAAAGCGCTTTTTGCAGAGACCCAGTACTTC
clone_size: once; j_call: TRBJ2-1; v_call: TRBV25-1; d_call: NA; cdr3_aa: CASRGVVGGRAYEQFF; cdr3_nt: TGTGCCAGCAGGGGAGTGGTAGGGGGGAGGGCCTATGAGCAGTTCTTC
clone_size: NA; j_call: TRBJ2-1; v_call: TRBV5-1; d_call: NA; cdr3_aa: CASSFGAIRQRHYNEQFF; cdr3_nt: TGCGCCAGCAGCTTTGGGGCCATCAGACAACGGCACTACAATGAGCAGTTCTTC
clone_size: NA; j_call: TRBJ2-4; v_call: TRBV7-9; d_call: TRBD2; cdr3_aa: CASSLAGAPGNIQYF; cdr3_nt: TGTGCCAGCAGCCTAGCGGGAGCCCCGGGAAACATTCAGTACTTC
clone_size: NA; j_call: TRBJ2-7; v_call: TRBV7-9; d_call: NA; cdr3_aa: CASSSLIAGEQYF; cdr3_nt: TGTGCCAGCAGCTCCCTGATTGCCGGGGAGCAGTACTTC
clone_size: NA; j_call: TRBJ1-1; v_call: TRBV6-1; d_call: NA; cdr3_aa: CASSESAQGNTEAFF; cdr3_nt: TGTGCCAGCAGTGAATCAGCCCAGGGGAACACTGAAGCTTTCTTT
clone_size: NA; j_call: TRBJ1-1; v_call: TRBV6-5; d_call: TRBD1; cdr3_aa: CASSRQGNTEAFF; cdr3_nt: TGTGCCAGCAGCAGACAGGGAAATACTGAAGCTTTCTTT
clone_size: NA; j_call: TRBJ2-1; v_call: TRBV9; d_call: TRBD2; cdr3_aa: CASRKGAGVYNEQFF; cdr3_nt: TGTGCCAGCAGGAAGGGCGCGGGAGTGTACAATGAGCAGTTCTTC
clone_size: NA; j_call: TRBJ2-5; v_call: TRBV7-2; d_call: NA; cdr3_aa: CASSLGGSQETQYF; cdr3_nt: TGTGCCAGCAGCTTAGGGGGCAGCCAAGAGACCCAGTACTTC
clone_size: NA; j_call: TRBJ2-1; v_call: TRBV28; d_call: TRBD2; cdr3_aa: CASSSTAYGASGRDEQFF; cdr3_nt: TGTGCCAGCAGTTCGACCGCTTATGGCGCTAGCGGGAGGGATGAGCAGTTCTTC
clone_size: NA; j_call: TRBJ2-1; v_call: TRBV7-2; d_call: NA; cdr3_aa: CASSLMGGDYNEQFF; cdr3_nt: TGTGCCAGCAGCTTAATGGGCGGGGACTACAATGAGCAGTTCTTC
clone_size: NA; j_call: TRBJ2-3; v_call: TRBV15; d_call: NA; cdr3_aa: CATSRAPGTGTDTQYF; cdr3_nt: TGTGCCACCAGCAGAGCACCCGGGACCGGCACAGATACGCAGTATTTT